Listed below are T cell receptor beta chains from one sample, sequenced in a study of immune cell composition in non-small cell lung cancer. The repertoire was sequenced with immunoSEQ multiplex PCR; TCRdb's copy has only in-frame clones and lacks some. Here the sample spans about 10,000 clones, 60% to 70% being singletons. Sequencing input: lung tumor tissue. The receptors here all came from a human donor with non-small cell lung cancer. The CDR3 runs from the conserved cysteine through the conserved F or W. The order of the fields is D gene, clone size, J gene, V gene, CDR3 protein, CDR3 DNA. The D gene is left open where the match is weak. Size is omitted from some rows. Given values are once, few, many or a class for expanded clones.

NA | NA | TRBJ1-2 | TRBV4-1 | CASSQDPQSHGYTF | TGCGCCAGCAGCCAAGACCCTCAGAGCCATGGCTACACCTTC
NA | NA | TRBJ2-5 | TRBV6-6 | CASSDYQETQYF | TGTGCCAGCAGCGATTACCAAGAGACCCAGTACTTC
TRBD2 | NA | TRBJ2-7 | TRBV11-3 | CASSSGGLAGSSYEQYF | TGTGCCAGCAGCTCGGGGGGACTAGCGGGGTCCTCCTACGAGCAGTACTTC
NA | NA | TRBJ1-2 | TRBV23-1 | CASSRSGDSDGYTF | TGCGCCAGCAGTCGGTCAGGGGATAGCGATGGCTACACCTTC
TRBD1 | NA | TRBJ1-5 | TRBV5-1 | CASSWTGMKDQPQHF | TGCGCCAGCAGCTGGACAGGGATGAAGGATCAGCCCCAGCATTTT
TRBD1 | few | TRBJ2-7 | TRBV11-2 | CASSLGTGGWYEQYF | TGTGCCAGCAGCTTAGGGACAGGGGGTTGGTACGAGCAGTACTTC
NA | NA | TRBJ2-1 | TRBV18 | CASSPSRQNDEQFF | TGTGCCAGCTCACCAAGTAGACAGAACGATGAGCAGTTCTTC
TRBD1 | NA | TRBJ2-5 | TRBV19 | CASSTWTGGEETQYF | TGTGCCAGTAGTACTTGGACAGGTGGGGAAGAGACCCAGTACTTC
NA | NA | TRBJ2-7 | TRBV6-6 | CASSSYPDPSYEQYF | TGTGCCAGCAGTTCCTACCCAGATCCATCCTACGAGCAGTACTTC
TRBD1 | NA | TRBJ1-6 | TRBV4-2 | CASSRGQYNSPLHF | TGTGCCAGCAGCCGGGGACAGTATAATTCACCCCTCCACTTT
NA | NA | TRBJ1-2 | TRBV5-4 | CASSLAGGYTF | TGTGCCAGCAGCTTGGCTGGGGGCTACACCTTC
NA | NA | TRBJ2-7 | TRBV18 | CASSPSGGYEQYF | TGTGCCAGCTCACCCTCTGGGGGGTACGAGCAGTACTTC
TRBD2 | NA | TRBJ2-3 | TRBV11-3 | CASSPRLLAGSTDTQYF | TGTGCCAGCAGCCCCAGACTTTTAGCGGGGAGCACAGATACGCAGTATTTT
NA | NA | TRBJ2-6 | TRBV5-5 | CASSLVAEHSGANVLTF | TGTGCCAGCAGCTTGGTAGCAGAGCACTCTGGGGCCAACGTCCTGACTTTC
NA | NA | TRBJ1-2 | TRBV7-9 | CASSLLQGGGYTF | TGTGCCAGCAGCTTACTACAGGGAGGTGGCTACACCTTC
TRBD1 | NA | TRBJ2-7 | TRBV7-2 | CASSFGTGYEQYF | TGTGCCAGCAGCTTTGGGACAGGCTACGAGCAGTACTTC
TRBD2 | NA | TRBJ2-2 | TRBV7-2 | CASSLRPSGFSHGELFF | TGTGCCAGCAGCTTAAGGCCTAGCGGGTTTTCCCACGGGGAGCTGTTTTTT
TRBD1 | NA | TRBJ2-7 | TRBV19 | CASSITGGRGNEQYF | TGTGCCAGTAGTATCACAGGGGGCAGAGGGAACGAGCAGTACTTC
NA | NA | TRBJ2-5 | TRBV6-6 | CASSPQGETQYF | TGTGCCAGCAGTCCCCAGGGAGAGACCCAGTACTTC
NA | NA | TRBJ1-3 | TRBV6-5 | CASSLRPTRASFTIYF | TGTGCCAGCAGTTTAAGACCGACAAGGGCCTCATTCACCATATATTTT
NA | once | TRBJ1-2 | TRBV5-1 | CASGPFRDNYGYTF | TGCGCCAGCGGCCCCTTCAGGGATAACTATGGCTACACCTTC
NA | NA | TRBJ2-6 | TRBV7-3 | CASSLIQGTGANVLTF | TGTGCCAGCAGCCTTATTCAGGGCACTGGGGCCAACGTCCTGACTTTC
NA | NA | TRBJ1-5 | TRBV28 | CASSPPRGGGYQPQHF | TGTGCCAGCAGTCCTCCTAGGGGAGGGGGGTATCAGCCCCAGCATTTT
NA | NA | TRBJ1-2 | TRBV12-2 | CASRPKVLAGARVYGYTF | TGTGCAAGTCGCCCAAAGGTCTTGGCCGGGGCTAGAGTCTATGGCTACACCTTC
TRBD2 | few | TRBJ2-1 | TRBV7-6 | CASSPRPLAGGLNEQFF | TGTGCCAGCAGCCCGCGACCCCTAGCGGGGGGCCTTAATGAGCAGTTCTTC
NA | medium-sized | TRBJ2-7 | TRBV4-2 | CASSQELGVPSYEQYF | TGTGCCAGCAGCCAAGAACTGGGGGTCCCTTCCTACGAGCAGTACTTC
NA | NA | TRBJ2-7 | TRBV6-6 | CASSTSGQLISYEQYF | TGTGCCAGCAGTACCTCTGGACAGCTGATCTCCTACGAGCAGTACTTC
NA | NA | TRBJ1-5 | TRBV6-6 | CASSYSGWSNQPQHF | TGTGCCAGCAGTTACTCTGGTTGGAGCAATCAGCCCCAGCATTTT
NA | NA | TRBJ2-5 | TRBV6-1 | CASSEVWGETQYF | TGTGCCAGCAGTGAAGTCTGGGGTGAGACCCAGTACTTC
TRBD1 | NA | TRBJ2-7 | TRBV6-5 | CASRHRDSYEQYF | TGTGCCAGCAGACACCGGGACAGTTACGAGCAGTACTTC
TRBD1 | NA | TRBJ1-6 | TRBV6-6 | CASRTGGSPLHF | TGTGCCAGCAGAACAGGGGGTTCACCCCTCCACTTT
NA | NA | TRBJ1-1 | TRBV4-2 | CASSPLLALTNTEAFF | TGTGCCAGCAGCCCCCTTCTAGCACTTACGAACACTGAAGCTTTCTTT
TRBD1 | NA | TRBJ1-1 | TRBV29-1 | CSVLGTGANTEAFF | TGCAGCGTTTTAGGGACAGGAGCAAACACTGAAGCTTTCTTT
TRBD1 | few | TRBJ1-4 | TRBV5-1 | CASSKGQGEKLFF | TGCGCCAGCAGCAAAGGACAGGGGGAAAAACTGTTTTTT
TRBD2 | NA | TRBJ2-3 | TRBV9 | CASSGGLGTDTQYF | TGTGCCAGCAGCGGGGGACTAGGAACAGATACGCAGTATTTT
NA | NA | TRBJ2-5 | TRBV7-2 | CASSFIPRQPRETQYF | TGTGCCAGCAGCTTCATTCCACGACAACCCCGGGAGACCCAGTACTTC
TRBD2 | NA | TRBJ2-5 | TRBV2 | CASGFEAGGRQETQYF | TGTGCCAGCGGGTTTGAGGCGGGGGGGAGACAAGAGACCCAGTACTTC
NA | NA | TRBJ2-7 | TRBV19 | CASSLFGQTSYEQYF | TGTGCCAGTAGTTTGTTTGGGCAGACGTCCTACGAGCAGTACTTC
NA | NA | TRBJ2-7 | TRBV6-5 | CASSSRDGHYEQYF | TGTGCCAGCAGTTCCCGGGACGGTCACTACGAGCAGTACTTC